This T cell receptor beta chain stems from a study of blood T cell repertoires in COVID-19. Study information: From the United States, Italy and Spain came samples of acute and convalescent COVID-19.

Germline V lookup: CDR1 SNHLY, CDR2 FYNNEI. CDR3 length equals 12 residues. V lost 3 bases and J 11 bases, leaving 11 bases between the germline ends. In the original processing: Reference gene primer amplification gave estimated nucleated cell counts. Clones were sequenced by immunoSEQ multiplex PCR, and TCRdb holds only the in-frame ones, with some missing. Clone size and the V and J calls come from that table; the DNA yielded D and trimming. This table holds some 45,000 clones, 75% to 85% found once. The genes are TRBV2 and TRBJ1-3; D is perhaps TRBD1 (5 bases). The sequenced material came from peripheral blood. The sequence came from a man older than 75 in a cohort sampled during active COVID-19. CDR3 region: CASSDGGAAIYF. The CDR3 nucleotides read TGTGCCAGCAGTGACGGGGGTGCGGCCATATATTTT.